A single sample is the source of the 23 T cell receptor beta chains below, sequenced in a study of shared clonotypes between healthy human individuals. TCRdb's table, derived via immunoSEQ multiplex PCR, lists solely in-frame clones and lacks some. The sample contains 2 million to 2.5 million clones, 92% of which appear only once. The specimen was naive CD4+ T cells from PBMCs. Subset given: CD45RA+ positively selected. These receptors originate from a man aged 18 to 35 in good health. Some clones in this sample may be carry-over from other donors' samples.

V and J are TRBV28 and TRBJ2-7, with D possibly being TRBD1 (5 bases). V was cut by 7 bases and J by 2 bases, with 18 bases left in between. Germline loops: CDR1 MDHEN, CDR2 SYDVKM. The CDR3 totals 15 residues. The CDR3 bases are TGTGCCAGCATAGAACAGGCACCCCTTACCTACGAGCAGTACTTC. Its translation: CASIEQAPLTYEQYF.

The V call is TRBV6-1, the J call TRBJ2-7; the D gene is possibly TRBD2 (5 bases). The CDR3 is made up of 14 amino acids. Germline values: CDR1 MNHNS, CDR2 SASEGT. The germline V and J ends were trimmed by 4 bases and 0 bases, with 10 bases remaining between them. CDR3: CASSASGSSYEQYF. The CDR3 DNA follows: TGTGCCAGCAGTGCTTCGGGAAGCTCCTACGAGCAGTACTTC.

This chain connects TRBV5-1 to TRBJ2-5, with D possibly TRBD2 on 6 matching bases. The CDR3 contains 16 residues. The germline gives CDR1 SGHRS, CDR2 YFSETQ. V shed 0 bases and J shed 4 bases, with 16 bases lying between them. This CDR3 reads CASSLGSSDFSETQYF. CDR3 DNA: TGCGCCAGCAGCTTGGGGTCTAGCGATTTTTCAGAGACCCAGTACTTC.

V and J are TRBV21-1 and TRBJ1-4. TRBV21-1 is classified as a pseudogene. This CDR3 region has 17 residues. CDR3 sequence reads: CAGDGGPPPPTNEKLFF. The CDR3 region has the DNA TGTGCCGGGGATGGGGGACCTCCGCCCCCAACTAATGAAAAACTGTTTTTT.

The chain combines TRBV28 with TRBJ2-1; the D is unclear. With 3 bases removed from V and 9 bases from J, the gap between germline ends came to 9 bases. The CDR3 consists of 12 residues. Per germline, CDR1 MDHEN and CDR2 SYDVKM. CDR3 amino acids: CASSFQMPEQFF. Written as DNA, the CDR3 is TGTGCCAGCAGTTTTCAAATGCCTGAGCAGTTCTTC.

V usage is TRBV7-9 and J usage is TRBJ2-5; the D gene is possibly TRBD2 (6 bases). Germline V gene data show CDR1 as SEHNR and CDR2 as FQNEAQ (reference sequence). The CDR3 contains 16 residues. V was cut by 5 bases and J by 3 bases, with 19 bases left in between. The CDR3 DNA sequence: TGTGCCAGCAGCCGAAAAACCGGGACTGGAAAAGAGACCCAGTACTTC. Its protein product is CASSRKTGTGKETQYF.

This chain connects TRBV2 to TRBJ2-3; D gene unclear. From germline, CDR1 is SNHLY and CDR2 FYNNEI. Trimming removed 4 bases at V and 8 bases at J, with 4 bases between. The CDR3 has 10 amino acids. Here the CDR3 reads CASSGGTQYF. The CDR3 DNA reads as TGTGCCAGCAGTGGGGGTACGCAGTATTTT.

V and J are TRBV7-2 and TRBJ2-1, with 11 bases lining up with TRBD2. Trimming took 5 bases from V and 6 from J; bases not matched to a gene: 9. The germline V gene has CDR1 SGHTA and CDR2 FQGNSA. CDR3 size: 16 residues. CDR3 amino acids: CASSPGGSGRGNEQFF. CDR3 nucleotides: TGTGCCAGCAGCCCAGGGGGTAGCGGGAGGGGCAATGAGCAGTTCTTC.

The chain links TRBV19 to TRBJ1-1; D ambiguous. Germline lookup yields CDR1 LNHDA and CDR2 SQIVND (reference sequence). V gave up 5 bases and J gave up 3 bases, with 13 bases separating them. The CDR3 is made up of 14 amino acids. The CDR3 DNA reads as TGTGCCAGTAGTGTACCGGGCACCCACACTGAAGCTTTCTTT. It encodes CASSVPGTHTEAFF.

The chain couples TRBV6-1 to TRBJ2-1, with TRBD2 as a possible D gene (6 bases). This CDR3 is 12 amino acids long. Germline lookup yields CDR1 MNHNS and CDR2 SASEGT. V gave up 6 bases and J gave up 16 bases, with 19 bases separating them. This CDR3 is CASRRTSWGEFF. The CDR3 bases are TGTGCCAGCAGGAGGACTTCATGGGGGGAATTCTTC.

This clone has just one count. The J gene is TRBJ2-1, the V gene TRBV29-1, with 8 positions matching TRBD1. The CDR3 covers 12 residues. V lost 4 bases to trimming and J lost 8 bases; unmatched junction nucleotides: 4. Germline-derived CDR1 and CDR2 are SQVTM and ANQGSEA. The CDR3 spells CSVGDRRHEQFF. CDR3 bases: TGCAGCGTTGGGGACAGGCGGCATGAGCAGTTCTTC.

The chain is built from TRBV25-1 and TRBJ1-1; no clear D gene. V was pared by 5 bases and J by 10 bases, with 17 bases between. Germline V gene lookup returns CDR1 MGHDK and CDR2 SYGVNS. The CDR3 is 13 amino acids. Here the CDR3 reads CASSFPGSTRAFF. The CDR3, as DNA: TGTGCCAGCAGTTTCCCCGGGTCTACAAGAGCTTTCTTT.

This chain links TRBV11-2 with TRBJ1-1, with TRBD1 as a possible D gene (5 bases). The CDR3 contains 15 residues. Per germline, CDR1 SGHAT and CDR2 FQNNGV. The ends were cut back, 2 bases at V and 1 base at J, with 11 bases in the middle. The CDR3 loop is CASSLQGATNTEAFF. The CDR3 nucleotides are TGTGCCAGCAGCTTACAAGGGGCGACGAACACTGAAGCTTTCTTT.

The chain is built from TRBV6-5 and TRBJ2-5, with TRBD1 matching 7 bases. With V trimmed by 6 bases and J by 7 bases, 8 bases remained unmatched. The CDR3 is 13 amino acids. The germline V gene encodes CDR1 MNHEY and CDR2 SVGAGI. CDR3 DNA: TGTGCCAGCAGAAAAACAGGGGCAGGGACCCAGTACTTC. Translation gives CASRKTGAGTQYF.

The V gene is TRBV27, the J gene TRBJ2-1; the D is unclear. In germline, CDR1 is MNHEY, CDR2 SMNVEV (reference sequence). The V gene lost 7 bases and the J gene lost 0 bases, with 13 bases spanning the gap. The CDR3 contains 15 residues. CDR3 protein: CASIMGGSSYNEQFF. In DNA, the CDR3 is TGTGCCAGCATCATGGGCGGTAGCTCCTACAATGAGCAGTTCTTC.

The genes are TRBV4-1 and TRBJ2-2; no definite D call. V was clipped by 2 bases and J by 14 bases, with 15 bases between them. Germline V CDR1 and CDR2: MGHRA, YSYEKL. The CDR3 contains 13 residues. The CDR3 reads CASSQIPPEHLFF. The CDR3 nucleotides are TGCGCCAGCAGCCAAATACCGCCGGAACATCTGTTTTTT.

In the case of this clone: The same CDR3 arises from other DNA sequences in this sample as well. J is TRBJ1-5 and V is TRBV28; D is undetermined. V lost 6 bases and J 6 bases, leaving 9 bases between the germline ends. The CDR3 spans 12 residues. CDR1 MDHEN and CDR2 SYDVKM come from the germline V gene. As DNA, the CDR3 is TGTGCCAGCAGCCGCCCTAGTCAGCCCCAGCATTTT. As protein: CASSRPSQPQHF. The full variable domain, in which reference TRBV28 and TRBJ1-5 provide the parts outside the CDR3, is DVKVTQSSRYLVKRTGEKVFLECVQDMDHENMFWYRQDPGLGLRLIYFSYDVKMKEKGDIPEGYSVSREKKERFSLILESASTNQTSMYLCASSRPSQPQHFGDGTRLSIL.

This chain uses TRBV7-9 with TRBJ1-5, with 7 bases matching TRBD1. The CDR3 contains 17 residues. V gave up 4 bases and J gave up 7 bases; unmatched junction bases: 16. Germline assignment: CDR1 SEHNR and CDR2 FQNEAQ (reference sequence). Here the CDR3 reads CASSSSRGRESGQPQHF. For the CDR3, the DNA is TGTGCCAGCAGCTCCTCCAGGGGGAGGGAAAGTGGACAGCCCCAGCATTTT.

The chain carries TRBV5-1 and TRBJ2-7, with D hard to call. This CDR3 is 13 amino acids long. Germline V gives CDR1 SGHRS, CDR2 YFSETQ. With 1 base removed from V and 5 bases from J, the gap between germline ends came to 10 bases. The CDR3 DNA reads as TGCGCCAGCAGCTTGAACGGTTTCGACGAGCAGTACTTC. It codes for CASSLNGFDEQYF.

The chain's CDR3 is CASSESVHGSNQPQHF. The CDR3 DNA follows: TGTGCCAGCAGTGAATCGGTCCACGGGAGCAATCAGCCCCAGCATTTT. The V and J genes are TRBV25-1 and TRBJ1-5, with D unresolved. Trimming took 1 base from V and 1 from J, leaving 11 bases between them. The CDR3 totals 16 residues. The germline gives CDR1 MGHDK, CDR2 SYGVNS.

The chain employs TRBV30 and TRBJ2-1; 10 bases fit TRBD2. The V gene's germline CDR1 is GTSNPN and CDR2 SVGIG (reference sequence). This CDR3 is built from 16 residues. Trimming took 0 bases from V and 5 from J; bases not matched to a gene: 7. CDR3 in amino acids: CAWSVGGLAENNEQFF. The CDR3 region has the DNA TGTGCCTGGAGTGTAGGCGGACTAGCGGAGAACAATGAGCAGTTCTTC. Looking up the rest from reference TRBV30 and TRBJ2-1 gives the full variable domain: SQTIHQWPATLVQPVGSPLSLECTVEGTSNPNLYWYRQAAGRGLQLLFYSVGIGQISSEVPQNLSASRPQDRQFILSSKKLLLSDSGFYLCAWSVGGLAENNEQFFGPGTRLTVL.

The chain carries TRBV10-3 and TRBJ1-3; D unclear. Germline CDR1 and CDR2: ENHRY and SYGVKD. The ends were cut back, 2 bases at V and 4 bases at J, with 9 bases in the middle. CDR3 length: 14 amino acids. CDR3 residues: CAISEQSSGNTIYF. The CDR3 coding sequence is TGTGCCATCAGTGAGCAGTCTTCCGGAAACACCATATATTTT.

The chain carries TRBV5-1 and TRBJ2-7, with D possibly matching TRBD1 (6 bases). In germline, CDR1 is SGHRS, CDR2 YFSETQ. CDR3 length: 15 residues. Trimming stripped 3 bases from V and 3 bases from J, with 16 bases between. This CDR3 reads CASSSTGVGIYEQYF. Written as DNA, the CDR3 is TGCGCCAGCAGCTCGACAGGAGTGGGTATCTACGAGCAGTACTTC.